Each of the 20 T cell receptor beta chains below was sequenced from the same sample in a study of T cell responses to AZD1222 COVID-19 vaccine. Method: immunoSEQ multiplex PCR; TCRdb's copy keeps in-frame clones and lacks some. The table records 95,000 to 120,000 clones, 89% of them present only once. The sample here was peripheral blood, taken on day 0 of MenACWY control vaccination. All receptors derive from an adult in good health.

The chain is built from TRBV19 and TRBJ1-3, with D possibly being TRBD1 (6 bases). The germline V gene has CDR1 LNHDA and CDR2 SQIVND (reference sequence). CDR3 length: 16 residues. V shed 4 bases and J shed 1 base, with 14 bases lying between them. CDR3 DNA sequence: TGTGCCAGTAGTACCCGACAGGACCAGTCTGGAAACACCATATATTTT. This gives the protein CASSTRQDQSGNTIYF. Together with reference TRBV19 and TRBJ1-3, the CDR3 gives the full variable domain: DGGITQSPKYLFRKEGQNVTLSCEQNLNHDAMYWYRQDPGQGLRLIYYSQIVNDFQKGDIAEGYSVSREKKESFPLTVTSAQKNPTAFYLCASSTRQDQSGNTIYFGEGSWLTVV.

V and J are TRBV5-5 and TRBJ1-1; the D is unclear. Germline loops: CDR1 SGHKS, CDR2 YYEKEE (reference sequence). V gave up 4 bases and J gave up 3 bases, with 19 bases separating them. The CDR3 length is 16 residues. DNA for the CDR3: TGTGCCAGCAGCATATTATGGAGGGAAGGGTACACTGAAGCTTTCTTT. Translation gives CASSILWREGYTEAFF.

The V gene is TRBV6-6, the J gene TRBJ2-1; unclear D gene. The V end was cut by 5 bases, the J end by 0 bases, with 14 bases between. The CDR3 is 16 amino acids. The germline gives CDR1 MNHNY, CDR2 SVGAGI (reference sequence). CDR3 residues: CASSPFSRSSYNEQFF. CDR3 coding DNA: TGTGCCAGCAGTCCCTTTAGCAGAAGCTCCTACAATGAGCAGTTCTTC.

V and J are TRBV7-2 and TRBJ2-1; tentative D call: TRBD1 (6 bases). The germline V and J ends were trimmed by 3 bases and 6 bases, with 9 bases remaining between them. Per the germline V gene, CDR1 is SGHTA and CDR2 is FQGNSA. The CDR3 is made up of 13 amino acids. This CDR3 reads CASSFGQLNEQFF. CDR3 in DNA: TGTGCCAGCAGCTTTGGACAGCTCAATGAGCAGTTCTTC.

The chain recombines TRBV2 with TRBJ2-3; 13 nucleotides agree with TRBD2. The CDR3 contains 16 residues. V shed 5 bases and J 4 bases; nucleotides not matched to a gene: 6. From germline, CDR1 is SNHLY and CDR2 FYNNEI. CDR3 amino acids: CASSKTSGGIADTQYF. CDR3 coding DNA: TGTGCCAGCAGTAAGACTAGCGGGGGGATTGCAGATACGCAGTATTTT. Looking up the rest from reference TRBV2 and TRBJ2-3 gives the full variable domain: EPEVTQTPSHQVTQMGQEVILRCVPISNHLYFYWYRQILGQKVEFLVSFYNNEISEKSEIFDDQFSVERPDGSNFTLKIRSTKLEDSAMYFCASSKTSGGIADTQYFGPGTRLTVL.

The chain carries TRBV5-4 and TRBJ1-1; D not certain. CDR1 and CDR2 (germline): SGHNT, YYREEE (reference sequence). Trimming took off 4 bases at V and 4 bases at J, with 17 bases between the two ends. This CDR3 spans 15 amino acids. The CDR3: CASSPRDKLGTEAFF. CDR3 bases: TGTGCCAGCAGCCCACGAGACAAACTGGGCACTGAAGCTTTCTTT.

The chain employs TRBV5-4 and TRBJ1-1; D possibly corresponds to TRBD1 (6 bases). Trimming took 1 base from V and 1 from J, leaving 14 bases between them. The CDR3 spans 16 residues. Germline loops: CDR1 SGHNT, CDR2 YYREEE (reference sequence). In DNA form, the CDR3 reads TGTGCCAGCAGCTTGTGGGGGGCCGGAGGGAACACTGAAGCTTTCTTT. Encoded protein: CASSLWGAGGNTEAFF.

The rearrangement links TRBV10-3 to TRBJ1-1; D gene uncertain. V dropped 9 bases and J dropped 1 base, with 12 bases sitting between them. The V gene's germline CDR1 is ENHRY and CDR2 SYGVKD. The CDR3 spans 13 residues. The CDR3 DNA reads as TGTGCCATGGGCTTGGGAGGGAACACTGAAGCTTTCTTT. Amino acid sequence: CAMGLGGNTEAFF.

This clone was seen once. This chain connects TRBV2 to TRBJ1-3; no definite D call. Trimming removed 8 bases from V and 6 bases from J, with 14 bases in between. The germline V gene has CDR1 SNHLY and CDR2 FYNNEI. The CDR3 spans 13 residues. CDR3 DNA sequence: TGTGCCAGCCTCTCCCCCGACCAAAACACCATATATTTT. Translation gives CASLSPDQNTIYF.

The chain couples TRBV12-3 or TRBV12-4 to TRBJ2-7; no clear D gene. The CDR3 runs to 11 residues. V was pared by 3 bases and J by 6 bases, with 6 bases between. Here the CDR3 reads CASSFRTEQYF. CDR3 coding DNA: TGTGCCAGCAGTTTCAGGACCGAGCAGTACTTC.

V and J are TRBV5-5 and TRBJ1-5; 10 bases map to TRBD1. The CDR3 runs 20 residues. J gave up 0 bases and V 5 bases, and 17 bases lay outside the gene matches. Germline-derived CDR1 and CDR2 are SGHKS and YYEKEE (reference sequence). The CDR3 sequence: CASRSASPGQGLSSNQPQHF. The CDR3 DNA follows: TGTGCCAGCAGGTCGGCCTCACCGGGACAGGGGTTATCTAGCAATCAGCCCCAGCATTTT.

This chain links TRBV6-5 with TRBJ1-5, with 7 positions matching TRBD1. Losses at the gene ends were 5 bases for V and 9 bases for J; bases not matched to a gene: 13. CDR1 is MNHEY, CDR2 SVGAGI, per germline. This CDR3 comprises 15 residues. In DNA, the CDR3 is TGTGCCAGCAGTAGGGCCGAGACAGGGCGGGCGCCCCAGCATTTT. Its protein is CASSRAETGRAPQHF.

As for this clone: The sample has other DNA sequences that encode this CDR3 too. The gene calls are TRBV11-2 and TRBJ1-1; D might be TRBD1 (6 bases). The germline V gene has CDR1 SGHAT and CDR2 FQNNGV. The CDR3 runs to 13 residues. Trimming cost V 0 bases and J 5 bases, with 7 bases left between them. CDR3: CASSLDQGTEAFF. CDR3 nucleotide sequence: TGTGCCAGCAGCTTAGATCAGGGGACTGAAGCTTTCTTT.

V gene TRBV5-6 combines with J gene TRBJ2-7, with D perhaps TRBD1 (5 bases). From germline, CDR1 is SGHDT and CDR2 YYEEEE. This CDR3 is built from 14 residues. V was clipped by 0 bases and J by 1 base, with 8 bases between them. The CDR3 region has the DNA TGTGCCAGCAGCTTGGGCCAGGGTTCCTACGAGCAGTACTTC. Translating gives CASSLGQGSYEQYF.

This clone has more than one count but fewer than ten. In DNA form, the CDR3 reads TGTGCCAGCAGCTTTTTGGGAGGGGGCAACTATGGCTACACCTTC. Translation gives CASSFLGGGNYGYTF. This sequence joins TRBV27 and TRBJ1-2; 7 bases agree with TRBD1. This CDR3 region has 15 residues. The germline CDR1 and CDR2 sequences are MNHEY and SMNVEV (reference sequence). Losses at the gene ends were 6 bases for V and 2 bases for J; bases not matched to a gene: 9.

The gene calls are TRBV18 and TRBJ1-4; the match to TRBD1 covers 7 bases. CDR1 is KGHSH, CDR2 LQKENI, per germline. The CDR3 is made up of 13 amino acids. V shed 5 bases and J 6 bases; nucleotides not matched to a gene: 3. The DNA of the CDR3 is TGTGCCAGCTCAGGAGGACAGGATGAAAAACTGTTTTTT. It encodes CASSGGQDEKLFF.

The chain couples TRBV19 to TRBJ2-2; D is unresolved. Looked up from germline, CDR1 is LNHDA and CDR2 is SQIVND (reference sequence). The V end was cut by 7 bases, the J end by 1 base, with 10 bases between. CDR3 length: 14 residues. In DNA, the CDR3 is TGTGCCAGTACCCTGGACGGGAACACCGGGGAGCTGTTTTTT. Its translation: CASTLDGNTGELFF. Based on the CDR3 plus reference TRBV19 and TRBJ2-2, the full variable domain is DGGITQSPKYLFRKEGQNVTLSCEQNLNHDAMYWYRQDPGQGLRLIYYSQIVNDFQKGDIAEGYSVSREKKESFPLTVTSAQKNPTAFYLCASTLDGNTGELFFGEGSRLTVL.

V gene TRBV6-5 combines with J gene TRBJ2-3, with TRBD1 matching 7 bases. Germline CDR1 is MNHEY and CDR2 is SVGAGI. Losses at the gene ends were 0 bases for V and 4 bases for J; bases not matched to a gene: 7. The CDR3 extends over 16 amino acids. The CDR3 nucleotides read TGTGCCAGCAGTTACTCGGGACAGTACTTCGCAGATACGCAGTATTTT. Protein sequence: CASSYSGQYFADTQYF.

This clone was counted a single time. The V gene is TRBV7-6, the J gene TRBJ2-1, with a weak D call TRBD1 (5 bases). V was shortened by 1 base and J by 4 bases, with 17 bases between the two germline ends. The CDR3 totals 17 residues. Germline lookup yields CDR1 SGHVS and CDR2 FNYEAQ. CDR3 residues: CASSLGQDSHTYNEQFF. The CDR3 nucleotides are TGTGCCAGCAGCTTAGGTCAAGACAGCCATACTTACAATGAGCAGTTCTTC.

J is TRBJ1-2 and V is TRBV7-9; TRBD1 is a possible D gene (5 bases). The CDR3 spans 15 residues. V was shortened by 1 base and J by 6 bases, with 15 bases between the two germline ends. Germline CDR1 and CDR2: SEHNR and FQNEAQ (reference sequence). The CDR3 protein is CASSLESGRDHGYTF. CDR3 bases: TGTGCCAGCAGCTTAGAAAGCGGCAGGGATCATGGCTACACCTTC.